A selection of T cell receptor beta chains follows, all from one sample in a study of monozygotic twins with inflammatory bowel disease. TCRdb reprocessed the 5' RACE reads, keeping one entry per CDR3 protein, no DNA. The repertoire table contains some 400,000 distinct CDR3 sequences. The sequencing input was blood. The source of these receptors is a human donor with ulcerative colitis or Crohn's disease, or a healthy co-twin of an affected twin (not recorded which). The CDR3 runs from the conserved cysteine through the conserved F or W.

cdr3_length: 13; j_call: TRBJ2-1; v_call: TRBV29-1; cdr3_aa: CSVALAGGNEQFF
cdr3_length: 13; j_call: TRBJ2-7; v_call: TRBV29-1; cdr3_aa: CSVEDRSSYEQYF
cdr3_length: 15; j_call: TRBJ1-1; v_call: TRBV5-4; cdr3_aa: CVPRGPGGLNTEAFF
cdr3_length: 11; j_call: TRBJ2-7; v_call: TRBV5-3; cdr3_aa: CARDWTYEQYF
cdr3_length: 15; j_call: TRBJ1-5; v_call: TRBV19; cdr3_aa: CASSIDRRKEGPQHF
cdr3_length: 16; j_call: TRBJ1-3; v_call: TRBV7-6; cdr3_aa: CASSLGAGGDGNTIYF
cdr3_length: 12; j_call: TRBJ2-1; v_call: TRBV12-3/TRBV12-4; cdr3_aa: CASRDTYNEQFF
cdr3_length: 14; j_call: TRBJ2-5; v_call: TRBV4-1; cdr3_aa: CASSQAQYQETQYF
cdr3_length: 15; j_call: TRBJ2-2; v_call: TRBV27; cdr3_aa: CASSPFISGGGELFF
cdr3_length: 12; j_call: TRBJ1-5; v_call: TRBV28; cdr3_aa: CASTFSNQPQHF
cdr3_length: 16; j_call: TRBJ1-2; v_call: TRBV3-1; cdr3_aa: CASSRGRGSTNYGYTF
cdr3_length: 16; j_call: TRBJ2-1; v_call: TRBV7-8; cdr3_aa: CASSLNGAGGENEQFF
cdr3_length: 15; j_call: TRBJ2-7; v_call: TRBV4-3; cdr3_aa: CASSQDRVAGGEQYF
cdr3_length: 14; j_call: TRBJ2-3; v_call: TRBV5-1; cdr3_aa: CASSFRTATDTQYF
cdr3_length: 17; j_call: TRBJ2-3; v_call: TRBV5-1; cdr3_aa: CASSPLGGTLVTDTQYF
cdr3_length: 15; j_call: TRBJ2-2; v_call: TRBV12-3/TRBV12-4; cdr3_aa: CASRGLARNTGELFF
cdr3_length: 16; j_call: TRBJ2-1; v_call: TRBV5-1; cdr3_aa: CASSPGGSTSYNEQFF
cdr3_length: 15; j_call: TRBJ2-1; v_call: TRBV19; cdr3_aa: CASSRDRGSYNEQFF
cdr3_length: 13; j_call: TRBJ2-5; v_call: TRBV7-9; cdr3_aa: CASSLEQRETQYF
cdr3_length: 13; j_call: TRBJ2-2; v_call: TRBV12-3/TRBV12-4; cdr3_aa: CASSPTLDGELFF
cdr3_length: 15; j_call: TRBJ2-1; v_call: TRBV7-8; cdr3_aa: CASSLGRAGAKEQFF
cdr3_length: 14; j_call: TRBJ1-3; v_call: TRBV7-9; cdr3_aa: CASSPGRRGNTIYF
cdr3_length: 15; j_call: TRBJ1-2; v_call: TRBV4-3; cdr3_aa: CASSQTLGTAAGYTF
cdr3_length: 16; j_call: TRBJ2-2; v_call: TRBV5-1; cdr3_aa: CASSWSTRPNTGELFF
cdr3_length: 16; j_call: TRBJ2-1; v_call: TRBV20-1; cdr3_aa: CSARASPSGVPNEQFF
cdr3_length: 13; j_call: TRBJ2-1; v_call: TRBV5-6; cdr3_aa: CASSRDLYGEQFF
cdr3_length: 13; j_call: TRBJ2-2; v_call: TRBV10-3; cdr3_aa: CAISRDITGELFF
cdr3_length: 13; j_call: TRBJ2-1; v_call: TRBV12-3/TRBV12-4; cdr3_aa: CASSGQGASEQFF
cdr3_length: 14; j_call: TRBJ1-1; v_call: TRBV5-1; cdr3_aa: CASSFEGPGTEAFF
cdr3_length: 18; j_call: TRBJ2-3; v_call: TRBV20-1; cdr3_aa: CSGGSGGSAGGRADTQYF
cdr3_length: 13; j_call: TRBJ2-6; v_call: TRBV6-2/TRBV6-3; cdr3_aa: CASAGTGANVLTF
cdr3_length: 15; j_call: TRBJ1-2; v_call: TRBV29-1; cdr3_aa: CSVYGQGTLDYGYTF
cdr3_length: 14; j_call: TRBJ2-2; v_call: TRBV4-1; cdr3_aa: CASSLPGPTGELFF
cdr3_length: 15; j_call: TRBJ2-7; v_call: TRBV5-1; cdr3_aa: CASSLAPPGAYEQYF
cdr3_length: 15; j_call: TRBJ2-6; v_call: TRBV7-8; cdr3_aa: CASSLGATGANVLTF
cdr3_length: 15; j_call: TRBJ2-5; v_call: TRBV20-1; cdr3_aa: CSAITSGGPQETQYF
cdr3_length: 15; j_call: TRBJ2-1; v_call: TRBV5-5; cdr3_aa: CASSEGAPSYNEQFF
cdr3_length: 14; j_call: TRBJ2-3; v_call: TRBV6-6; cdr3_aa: CASSYRGGTDTQYF
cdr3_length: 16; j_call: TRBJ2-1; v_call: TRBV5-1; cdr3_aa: CASSANLAGGGNEQFF
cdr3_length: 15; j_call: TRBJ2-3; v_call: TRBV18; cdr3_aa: CASSPLQGSTDTQYF
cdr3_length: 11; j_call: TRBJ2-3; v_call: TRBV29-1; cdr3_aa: CSVATTDTQYF
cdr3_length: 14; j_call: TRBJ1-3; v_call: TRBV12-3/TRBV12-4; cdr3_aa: CASPRGNSGNTIYF
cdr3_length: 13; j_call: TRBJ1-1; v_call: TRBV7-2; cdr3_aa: CASSLGTRNEAFF
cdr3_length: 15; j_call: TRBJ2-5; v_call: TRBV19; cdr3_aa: CASSQASGSQETQYF
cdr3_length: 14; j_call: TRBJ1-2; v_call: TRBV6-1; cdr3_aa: CASSESQGNYGYTF
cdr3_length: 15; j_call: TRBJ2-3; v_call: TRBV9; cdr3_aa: CASSVGTGATDTQYF
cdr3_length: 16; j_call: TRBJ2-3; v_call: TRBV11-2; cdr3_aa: CASRAGRTGGSDTQYF
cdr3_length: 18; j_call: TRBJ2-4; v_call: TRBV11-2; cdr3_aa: CASSLVGQTLIAKNIQYF